A selection of T cell receptor beta chains follows, all from one sample in a study of blood T cell repertoires in COVID-19. Measured with immunoSEQ multiplex PCR; TCRdb has only the in-frame clones, and not every one. The data contain about 120,000 clones, about 85% of them singletons. Specimen: peripheral blood. These receptors all come from a man aged 55 to 70 with acute or convalescent COVID-19. Each CDR3 is given with its conserved first and last residue. The D gene is left open where the match is weak. Part of the rows lack a size; the others show once, few, many or a class for expanded clones.

v_gene: TRBV6-5; d_gene: -; j_gene: TRBJ2-5; len: 12; abundance: -; CDR3aa: CASSILQGTQYF; CDR3nt: TGTGCCAGCAGTATTCTACAGGGAACCCAGTACTTC
v_gene: TRBV5-1; d_gene: TRBD2; j_gene: TRBJ2-1; len: 15; abundance: -; CDR3aa: CASSLRVAGVNEQFF; CDR3nt: TGCGCCAGCAGCTTGCGGGTAGCGGGAGTCAATGAGCAGTTCTTC
v_gene: TRBV5-6; d_gene: TRBD1; j_gene: TRBJ1-6; len: 14; abundance: -; CDR3aa: CASSPTGVNSPLHF; CDR3nt: TGTGCCAGCAGCCCGACAGGGGTTAATTCACCCCTCCACTTT
v_gene: TRBV18; d_gene: -; j_gene: TRBJ2-7; len: 12; abundance: -; CDR3aa: CASSPQSGEQYF; CDR3nt: TGTGCCAGCTCACCACAATCAGGGGAGCAGTACTTC
v_gene: TRBV2; d_gene: -; j_gene: TRBJ2-1; len: 13; abundance: -; CDR3aa: CASPTGSINEQFF; CDR3nt: TGTGCCAGCCCTACAGGGAGTATCAATGAGCAGTTCTTC
v_gene: TRBV3-1/TRBV3-2; d_gene: TRBD1; j_gene: TRBJ1-2; len: 16; abundance: few; CDR3aa: CASSPHAGQGNYGYTF; CDR3nt: TGTGCCAGCAGCCCCCATGCGGGACAGGGTAACTATGGCTACACCTTC
v_gene: TRBV5-1; d_gene: TRBD1; j_gene: TRBJ2-7; len: 14; abundance: -; CDR3aa: CASSLTGQDTEQYF; CDR3nt: TGCGCCAGCAGCTTAACTGGACAGGACACCGAGCAGTACTTC
v_gene: TRBV19; d_gene: TRBD2; j_gene: TRBJ2-1; len: 15; abundance: -; CDR3aa: CASSTAGVEYNEQFF; CDR3nt: TGTGCCAGTAGTACGGCGGGAGTGGAATACAATGAGCAGTTCTTC
v_gene: TRBV7-9; d_gene: -; j_gene: TRBJ2-1; len: 15; abundance: -; CDR3aa: CASSLRDITYNEQFF; CDR3nt: TGTGCCAGCAGCTTAAGAGACATTACCTACAATGAGCAGTTCTTC
v_gene: TRBV29-1; d_gene: -; j_gene: TRBJ1-2; len: 13; abundance: once; CDR3aa: CSVARYQAYGYTF; CDR3nt: TGCAGCGTTGCTCGGTACCAGGCGTATGGCTACACCTTC
v_gene: TRBV28; d_gene: TRBD2; j_gene: TRBJ2-7; len: 16; abundance: -; CDR3aa: CASIGIEGTSSYEQYF; CDR3nt: TGTGCCAGCATAGGAATCGAGGGGACTAGCTCCTACGAGCAGTACTTC
v_gene: TRBV19; d_gene: -; j_gene: TRBJ1-2; len: 14; abundance: -; CDR3aa: CASSIVSGDYGYTF; CDR3nt: TGTGCCAGTAGTATAGTATCAGGGGACTATGGCTACACCTTC
v_gene: TRBV10-3; d_gene: -; j_gene: TRBJ2-7; len: 15; abundance: once; CDR3aa: CAISSPERDSYEQYF; CDR3nt: TGTGCCATCAGTTCCCCCGAGAGGGACTCCTACGAGCAGTACTTC
v_gene: TRBV29-1; d_gene: TRBD1; j_gene: TRBJ2-3; len: 14; abundance: -; CDR3aa: CSVGGTGSTDTQYF; CDR3nt: TGCAGCGTTGGTGGGACAGGGAGCACAGATACGCAGTATTTT
v_gene: TRBV10-2; d_gene: -; j_gene: TRBJ1-3; len: 15; abundance: -; CDR3aa: CASSLTGDSGNTIYF; CDR3nt: TGCGCCAGCAGTCTTACAGGCGACTCTGGAAACACCATATATTTT
v_gene: TRBV7-3; d_gene: -; j_gene: TRBJ2-6; len: 18; abundance: -; CDR3aa: CASSTGPGGLSGANVLTF; CDR3nt: TGTGCCAGCAGCACCGGACCCGGAGGTTTGTCTGGGGCCAACGTCCTGACTTTC
v_gene: TRBV9; d_gene: TRBD2; j_gene: TRBJ2-4; len: 15; abundance: -; CDR3aa: CASSVDSGEGNIQYF; CDR3nt: TGTGCCAGCAGCGTAGATTCTGGGGAGGGAAACATTCAGTACTTC
v_gene: TRBV27; d_gene: -; j_gene: TRBJ1-1; len: 16; abundance: -; CDR3aa: CASSSGWAGLRNEAFF; CDR3nt: TGTGCCAGCAGTTCCGGATGGGCAGGGCTTAGAAATGAAGCTTTCTTT
v_gene: TRBV6-9; d_gene: TRBD1; j_gene: TRBJ2-7; len: 16; abundance: -; CDR3aa: CASSYPRQGASYEQYF; CDR3nt: TGTGCCAGCAGTTATCCCAGACAGGGGGCTTCCTACGAGCAGTACTTC
v_gene: TRBV29-1; d_gene: TRBD1; j_gene: TRBJ2-7; len: 13; abundance: -; CDR3aa: CSVEVGTGYEQYF; CDR3nt: TGCAGCGTTGAAGTTGGGACAGGGTACGAGCAGTACTTC
v_gene: TRBV19; d_gene: -; j_gene: TRBJ1-5; len: 15; abundance: -; CDR3aa: CASLEQGNSNQPQHF; CDR3nt: TGTGCCAGTTTAGAGCAGGGAAATAGCAATCAGCCCCAGCATTTT
v_gene: TRBV2; d_gene: TRBD2; j_gene: TRBJ2-1; len: 14; abundance: -; CDR3aa: CASSPLRGGNEQFF; CDR3nt: TGTGCCAGCAGTCCCCTACGGGGGGGGAATGAGCAGTTCTTC
v_gene: TRBV4-3; d_gene: -; j_gene: TRBJ2-1; len: 12; abundance: -; CDR3aa: CASSLGSGTPLF; CDR3nt: TGCGCCAGCAGCCTAGGATCCGGGACACCTCTCTTC
v_gene: TRBV11-2; d_gene: -; j_gene: TRBJ2-2; len: 14; abundance: -; CDR3aa: CASSPRANTGELFF; CDR3nt: TGTGCCAGCAGCCCGCGGGCAAACACCGGGGAGCTGTTTTTT
v_gene: TRBV5-4; d_gene: TRBD1; j_gene: TRBJ2-5; len: 15; abundance: once; CDR3aa: CASSSLQTGEETQYF; CDR3nt: TGTGCCAGCAGCTCCCTTCAGACAGGGGAAGAGACCCAGTACTTC
v_gene: TRBV19; d_gene: -; j_gene: TRBJ2-1; len: 13; abundance: -; CDR3aa: CASSISRGNEQFF; CDR3nt: TGTGCCAGTAGTATAAGTAGGGGCAATGAGCAGTTCTTC
v_gene: TRBV23-1; d_gene: -; j_gene: TRBJ2-1; len: 12; abundance: -; CDR3aa: CASFSGYNEQFF; CDR3nt: TGCGCCAGTTTTTCAGGGTACAATGAGCAGTTCTTC
v_gene: TRBV29-1; d_gene: -; j_gene: TRBJ2-3; len: 12; abundance: -; CDR3aa: CSGRGGTDTQYF; CDR3nt: TGCAGCGGAAGGGGAGGAACAGATACGCAGTATTTT
v_gene: TRBV10-3; d_gene: -; j_gene: TRBJ1-1; len: 14; abundance: -; CDR3aa: CAIKSEGENTEAFF; CDR3nt: TGTGCCATCAAGAGCGAGGGTGAGAACACTGAAGCTTTCTTT
v_gene: TRBV6-2/TRBV6-3; d_gene: TRBD1; j_gene: TRBJ2-1; len: 15; abundance: -; CDR3aa: CASSQTGGSVNEQFF; CDR3nt: TGTGCCAGCAGTCAGACAGGGGGCTCTGTCAATGAGCAGTTCTTC
v_gene: TRBV19; d_gene: -; j_gene: TRBJ2-5; len: 13; abundance: -; CDR3aa: CASSISPQETQYF; CDR3nt: TGTGCCAGTAGTATCTCCCCCCAAGAGACCCAGTACTTC
v_gene: TRBV10-3; d_gene: TRBD2; j_gene: TRBJ2-3; len: 15; abundance: -; CDR3aa: CAIRTSGASTDTQYF; CDR3nt: TGTGCCATCAGGACTAGCGGGGCTAGCACAGATACGCAGTATTTT
v_gene: TRBV10-3; d_gene: TRBD1; j_gene: TRBJ1-2; len: 14; abundance: -; CDR3aa: CAITPGQGNYGYTF; CDR3nt: TGTGCCATCACCCCGGGACAGGGTAACTATGGCTACACCTTC
v_gene: TRBV5-1; d_gene: TRBD1; j_gene: TRBJ1-6; len: 15; abundance: -; CDR3aa: CASSLGGQGNSPLHF; CDR3nt: TGCGCCAGCAGCTTAGGAGGACAGGGGAACTCACCCCTCCACTTT
v_gene: TRBV5-4; d_gene: TRBD2; j_gene: TRBJ2-1; len: 16; abundance: -; CDR3aa: CASSLGASGYYNEQFF; CDR3nt: TGTGCCAGCAGCTTGGGGGCTAGCGGGTATTACAATGAGCAGTTCTTC
v_gene: TRBV29-1; d_gene: -; j_gene: TRBJ2-3; len: 13; abundance: few; CDR3aa: CSDVRGNTDTQYF; CDR3nt: TGCAGCGACGTCAGGGGAAACACAGATACGCAGTATTTT
v_gene: TRBV7-8; d_gene: -; j_gene: TRBJ1-2; len: 15; abundance: -; CDR3aa: CASSPSKGVNYGYTF; CDR3nt: TGTGCCAGCAGCCCCTCGAAGGGGGTGAACTATGGCTACACCTTC
v_gene: TRBV7-2; d_gene: TRBD2; j_gene: TRBJ2-3; len: 15; abundance: -; CDR3aa: CASRLLGGKIDTQYF; CDR3nt: TGTGCCAGTCGCCTTTTGGGGGGGAAGATAGATACGCAGTATTTT
v_gene: TRBV7-6; d_gene: TRBD1; j_gene: TRBJ2-7; len: 16; abundance: -; CDR3aa: CASSARRTGTSYEQYF; CDR3nt: TGTGCCAGCAGCGCTAGGAGGACAGGGACCTCCTACGAGCAGTACTTC
v_gene: TRBV6-6; d_gene: -; j_gene: TRBJ2-7; len: 12; abundance: -; CDR3aa: CASSPSSYEQYF; CDR3nt: TGTGCCAGCAGCCCTAGCTCCTACGAGCAGTACTTC
v_gene: TRBV5-6; d_gene: -; j_gene: TRBJ2-2; len: 12; abundance: -; CDR3aa: CASSLSSGELFF; CDR3nt: TGTGCCAGCAGCCTTTCTTCTGGGGAGCTGTTTTTT
v_gene: TRBV28; d_gene: -; j_gene: TRBJ2-1; len: 16; abundance: -; CDR3aa: CASSYPLRQVYNEQFF; CDR3nt: TGTGCCAGCAGTTATCCCCTCCGGCAGGTCTACAATGAGCAGTTCTTC
v_gene: TRBV13; d_gene: -; j_gene: TRBJ2-4; len: 13; abundance: -; CDR3aa: CASSLGTSHIQYF; CDR3nt: TGTGCCAGCAGCTTAGGGACTAGTCACATTCAGTACTTC
v_gene: TRBV10-1; d_gene: -; j_gene: TRBJ2-3; len: 15; abundance: -; CDR3aa: CASSESAGRGDTQYF; CDR3nt: TGCGCCAGCAGTGAGTCGGCGGGGCGCGGAGATACGCAGTATTTT
v_gene: TRBV4-3; d_gene: TRBD2; j_gene: TRBJ2-1; len: 17; abundance: -; CDR3aa: CASSQGQSGSPYNEQFF; CDR3nt: TGCGCCAGCAGCCAAGGGCAAAGCGGGAGCCCTTACAATGAGCAGTTCTTC
v_gene: TRBV6-5; d_gene: TRBD2; j_gene: TRBJ2-1; len: 14; abundance: -; CDR3aa: CASSILAGENEQFF; CDR3nt: TGTGCCAGCAGCATACTAGCGGGAGAGAATGAGCAGTTCTTC
v_gene: TRBV2; d_gene: TRBD2; j_gene: TRBJ2-1; len: 19; abundance: -; CDR3aa: CASRPGLAGVLSSYNEQFF; CDR3nt: TGTGCCAGCAGGCCGGGACTAGCGGGAGTTCTGAGCTCCTACAATGAGCAGTTCTTC
v_gene: TRBV9; d_gene: -; j_gene: TRBJ2-7; len: 14; abundance: once; CDR3aa: CASSVAVESYEQYF; CDR3nt: TGTGCCAGCAGCGTGGCGGTTGAGTCCTACGAGCAGTACTTC
v_gene: TRBV28; d_gene: TRBD1; j_gene: TRBJ2-7; len: 15; abundance: few; CDR3aa: CASSSLEGATYEQYF; CDR3nt: TGTGCCAGCAGTTCCCTCGAGGGGGCAACCTACGAGCAGTACTTC
v_gene: TRBV7-3; d_gene: -; j_gene: TRBJ2-7; len: 17; abundance: -; CDR3aa: CASSLQGGADPPYEQYF; CDR3nt: TGTGCCAGCAGCCTTCAAGGGGGGGCAGATCCCCCCTACGAGCAGTACTTC
v_gene: TRBV30; d_gene: TRBD1; j_gene: TRBJ1-1; len: 13; abundance: -; CDR3aa: CAWSVEQGAEAFF; CDR3nt: TGTGCCTGGAGCGTCGAACAGGGGGCTGAAGCTTTCTTT
v_gene: TRBV4-3; d_gene: TRBD1; j_gene: TRBJ1-3; len: 19; abundance: -; CDR3aa: CASSQGPPGQGLGGNTIYF; CDR3nt: TGCGCCAGCAGCCAGGGGCCTCCGGGACAGGGTCTAGGTGGAAACACCATATATTTT
v_gene: TRBV5-1; d_gene: -; j_gene: TRBJ1-1; len: 11; abundance: -; CDR3aa: CASSAGLEAFF; CDR3nt: TGCGCCAGCAGCGCCGGACTAGAAGCTTTCTTT
v_gene: TRBV5-6; d_gene: TRBD1; j_gene: TRBJ1-6; len: 17; abundance: -; CDR3aa: CASSLSRDRGRESPLHF; CDR3nt: TGTGCCAGCAGCTTGTCCCGGGACAGGGGGCGGGAGTCACCCCTCCACTTT
v_gene: TRBV6-5; d_gene: -; j_gene: TRBJ1-5; len: 15; abundance: -; CDR3aa: CASSYDPQGNQPQHF; CDR3nt: TGTGCCAGCAGTTACGACCCTCAGGGCAATCAGCCCCAGCATTTT
v_gene: TRBV7-8; d_gene: -; j_gene: TRBJ2-3; len: 12; abundance: -; CDR3aa: CASSQASGTQYF; CDR3nt: TGTGCCAGCAGCCAGGCGTCAGGTACGCAGTATTTT
v_gene: TRBV19; d_gene: TRBD2; j_gene: TRBJ2-7; len: 15; abundance: -; CDR3aa: CASSNSLAVTYEQYF; CDR3nt: TGTGCCAGTAGCAACTCGCTAGCGGTCACCTACGAGCAGTACTTC
v_gene: TRBV5-6; d_gene: TRBD1; j_gene: TRBJ1-1; len: 12; abundance: -; CDR3aa: CASSPDRGRAFF; CDR3nt: TGTGCCAGCAGCCCTGACAGGGGGCGAGCTTTCTTT